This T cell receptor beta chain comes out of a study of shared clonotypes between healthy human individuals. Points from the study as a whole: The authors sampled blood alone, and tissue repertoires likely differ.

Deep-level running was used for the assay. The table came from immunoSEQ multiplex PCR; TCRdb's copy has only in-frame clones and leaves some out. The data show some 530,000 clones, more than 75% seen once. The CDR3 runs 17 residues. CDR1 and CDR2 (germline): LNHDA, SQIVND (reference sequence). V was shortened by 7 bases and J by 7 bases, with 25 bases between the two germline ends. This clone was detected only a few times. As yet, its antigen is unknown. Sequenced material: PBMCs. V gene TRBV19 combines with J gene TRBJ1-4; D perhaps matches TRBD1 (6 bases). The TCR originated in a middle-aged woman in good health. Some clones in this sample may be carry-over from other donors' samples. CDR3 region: CASTTPSWGRRREKLFF. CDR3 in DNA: TGTGCCAGTACTACTCCCTCGTGGGGGCGTCGACGTGAAAAACTGTTTTTT.